This T cell receptor beta chain was retrieved from a study of cytomegalovirus exposure and HLA in healthy donors. Broader study findings: Sequencing depth roughly uniform across donors was assumed in presence/absence analyses. The study put around 180 TCR beta chains on its list as cytomegalovirus-associated. Many donors shared some public TCRs, even though most TCR sequences were rare.

The PCR used 60 Vbeta and 13 Jbeta primers. Some clones are missing from TCRdb's copy, which holds only in-frame ones; the method was immunoSEQ multiplex PCR. The sample contains about 160,000 clones, approximately 74% of which appear only once. After removal of 0 bases from V and 2 bases from J, the junction contained 1 base not matched to a gene. The germline gives CDR1 SGHNT, CDR2 YYREEE (reference sequence). The CDR3 totals 14 residues. A remark on this clone: The antigen is undetermined.

The sequence derives from a woman aged 25 to 39 in good health and CMV-seronegative. Sequencing used PBMCs. The chain combines TRBV5-4 with TRBJ2-5, with 7 bases aligning to TRBD2. The CDR3 nucleotides read TGTGCCAGCAGCTTGGGGGGGGGACAAGAGACCCAGTACTTC. It is translated as CASSLGGGQETQYF.